This T cell receptor (beta chain) was sequenced in a study of CD8 T cells in ankylosing spondylitis. CDR1 and CDR2 (germline): LGHNA, YNFKEQ. The CDR3 contains 16 residues. V was shortened by 0 bases and J by 4 bases, with 15 bases between the two germline ends. TCRdb fed the 5' RACE reads into MiXCR, producing one record per CDR3 protein. The sample holds roughly 130,000 distinct CDR3 sequences, 6.5% to 8.5% seen once. This clonotype appeared many times. Its antigen is not known. Study-level points and caveats: Typical of ankylosing spondylitis blood, it appeared, was a TCR beta motif of under 10 highly homologous variants. The clones that were linked to disease were reported to be significantly enriched in matched synovial fluid samples from ankylosing spondylitis patients.

The sample taken for sequencing was synovial fluid, either unsorted or a sorted T cell fraction (not recorded which). The sequence derives from a male donor with ankylosing spondylitis. The chain combines TRBV4-2 with TRBJ1-1; weak D call: TRBD1 (5 bases). This chain's CDR3 is CASSQEMVGESTEAFF. The CDR3 DNA reads as TGTGCCAGCAGCCAAGAAATGGTGGGGGAAAGCACTGAAGCTTTCTTT.